The clone carrying this T cell receptor (beta chain) was seen a handful of times. The target antigen is unknown. Germline-derived CDR1 and CDR2 are LGHNA and YNFKEQ. Trimming took off 0 bases at V and 3 bases at J, with 12 bases between the two ends. The CDR3 runs 16 residues. This sample was included in a study of T-cell reconstitution after alpha-beta-depleted transplantation in children. Study conclusions and caveats: Some patients showed high day-60 TCRbeta diversity, which derived from surviving recipient T cells and thymic progenitors. T cells produced anew were the main source of T-cell counts and diversity one year after transplant. By about two months after transplant, alpha-beta T cells reportedly arose from several hundred graft clones that had expanded.

This sample's TCRbeta library carried unique molecular identifier barcodes. TCRdb independently ran MiXCR on the PCR reads; one entry per CDR3 protein. Found here are just under 350,000 distinct CDR3 sequences, roughly 15% of them singletons; the top ten hold approximately 38%. The chain has TRBV4-2 and TRBJ1-5; the D is unclear. This receptor was taken from a male patient aged 2-9 years who had a stem cell transplant for acute lymphoblastic leukemia, so the T cells may come from the graft donor. The specimen comprised PBMCs, mostly from graft donor cells, sampled 360 days after TCRalphabeta/CD19-depleted stem cell transplant. CDR3 sequence (DNA): TGTGCCAGCAGCCAAGATTCCCGAGGGAACAATCAGCCCCAGCATTTT. The encoded protein is CASSQDSRGNNQPQHF.